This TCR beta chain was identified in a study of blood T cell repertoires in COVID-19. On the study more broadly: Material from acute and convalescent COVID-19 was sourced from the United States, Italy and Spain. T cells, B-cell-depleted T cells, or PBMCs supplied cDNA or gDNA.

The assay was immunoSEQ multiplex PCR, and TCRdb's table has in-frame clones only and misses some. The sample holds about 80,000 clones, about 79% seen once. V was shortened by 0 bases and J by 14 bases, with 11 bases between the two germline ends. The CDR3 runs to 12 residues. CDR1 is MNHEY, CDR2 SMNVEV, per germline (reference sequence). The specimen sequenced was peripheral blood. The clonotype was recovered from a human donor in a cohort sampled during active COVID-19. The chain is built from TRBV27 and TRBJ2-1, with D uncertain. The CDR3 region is CASSLSSGSKFF. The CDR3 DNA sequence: TGTGCCAGCAGTTTATCTTCCGGGTCGAAGTTCTTC.